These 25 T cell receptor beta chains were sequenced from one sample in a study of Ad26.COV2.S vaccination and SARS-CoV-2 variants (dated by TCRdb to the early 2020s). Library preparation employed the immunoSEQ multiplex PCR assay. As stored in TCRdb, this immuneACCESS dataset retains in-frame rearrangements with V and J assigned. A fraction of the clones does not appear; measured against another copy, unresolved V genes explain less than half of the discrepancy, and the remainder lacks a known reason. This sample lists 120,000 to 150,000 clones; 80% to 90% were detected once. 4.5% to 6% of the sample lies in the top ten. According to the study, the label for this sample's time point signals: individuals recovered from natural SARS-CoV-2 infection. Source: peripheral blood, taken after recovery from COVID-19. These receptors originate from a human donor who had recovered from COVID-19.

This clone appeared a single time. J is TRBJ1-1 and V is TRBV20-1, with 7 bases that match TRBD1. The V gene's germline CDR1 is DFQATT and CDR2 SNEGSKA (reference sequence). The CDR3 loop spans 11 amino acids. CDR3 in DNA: TGCGCTCCAGGGGGGGACACTGAAGCTTTCTTT. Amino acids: CAPGGDTEAFF.

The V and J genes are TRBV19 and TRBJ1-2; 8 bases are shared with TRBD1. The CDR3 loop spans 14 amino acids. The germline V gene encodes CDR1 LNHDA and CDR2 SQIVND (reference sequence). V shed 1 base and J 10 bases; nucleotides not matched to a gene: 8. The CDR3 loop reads CASSIVSGQGVYTF. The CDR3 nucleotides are TGTGCCAGTAGTATAGTGTCAGGACAGGGAGTCTACACCTTC.

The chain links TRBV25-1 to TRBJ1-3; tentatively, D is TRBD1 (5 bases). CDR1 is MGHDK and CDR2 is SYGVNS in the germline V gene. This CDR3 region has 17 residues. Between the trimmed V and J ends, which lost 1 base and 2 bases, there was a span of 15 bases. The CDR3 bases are TGTGCCAGCAGTGAATGGGGCGGTGGACGCGCTGGAAACACCATATATTTT. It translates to CASSEWGGGRAGNTIYF.

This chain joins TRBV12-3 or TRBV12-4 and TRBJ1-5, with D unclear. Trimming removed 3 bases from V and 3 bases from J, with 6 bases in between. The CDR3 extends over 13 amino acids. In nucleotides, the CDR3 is TGTGCCAGCAGTTTCAGTAACAATCAGCCCCAGCATTTT. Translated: CASSFSNNQPQHF.

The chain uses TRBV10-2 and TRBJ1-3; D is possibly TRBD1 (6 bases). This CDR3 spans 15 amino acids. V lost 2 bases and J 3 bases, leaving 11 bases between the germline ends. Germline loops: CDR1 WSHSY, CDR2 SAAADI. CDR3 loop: CASSEMGRGGNTIYF. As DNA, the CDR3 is TGCGCCAGCAGTGAGATGGGCAGGGGTGGAAACACCATATATTTT.

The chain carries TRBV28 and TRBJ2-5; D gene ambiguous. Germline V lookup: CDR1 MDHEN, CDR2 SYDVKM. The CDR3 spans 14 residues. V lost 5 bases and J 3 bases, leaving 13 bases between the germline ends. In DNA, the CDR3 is TGTGCCAGCAGTCCCCCAGTGGTGGAAGAGACCCAGTACTTC. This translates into CASSPPVVEETQYF.

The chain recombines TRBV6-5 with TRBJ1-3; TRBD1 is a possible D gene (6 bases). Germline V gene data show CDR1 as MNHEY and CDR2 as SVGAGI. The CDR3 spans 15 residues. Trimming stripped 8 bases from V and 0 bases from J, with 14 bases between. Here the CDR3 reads CASGQGHFSGNTIYF. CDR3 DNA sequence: TGTGCCAGCGGGCAGGGACACTTCTCTGGAAACACCATATATTTT.

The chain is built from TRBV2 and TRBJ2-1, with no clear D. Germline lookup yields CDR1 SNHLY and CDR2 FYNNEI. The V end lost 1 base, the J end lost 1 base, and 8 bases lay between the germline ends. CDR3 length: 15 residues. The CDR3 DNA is TGTGCCAGCAGTGAAGGCAGGCTTTCCTACAATGAGCAGTTCTTC. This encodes CASSEGRLSYNEQFF.

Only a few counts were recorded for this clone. The CDR3 region is CASSQFPGARDQPQHF. The CDR3 DNA sequence: TGCGCCAGCAGCCAGTTTCCGGGGGCGAGAGATCAGCCCCAGCATTTT. J is TRBJ1-5 and V is TRBV4-1, with a possible D match to TRBD1 (6 bases). CDR3 length: 16 amino acids. Deletions cut 3 bases from V and 5 bases from J, with 17 bases between. Germline values: CDR1 MGHRA, CDR2 YSYEKL.

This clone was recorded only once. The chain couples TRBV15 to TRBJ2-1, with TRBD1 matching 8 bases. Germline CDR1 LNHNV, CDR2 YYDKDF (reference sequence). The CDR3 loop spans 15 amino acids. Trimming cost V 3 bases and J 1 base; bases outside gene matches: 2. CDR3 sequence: CATSRDRESYNEQFF. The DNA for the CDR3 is TGTGCCACCAGCAGGGACAGGGAGTCCTACAATGAGCAGTTCTTC.

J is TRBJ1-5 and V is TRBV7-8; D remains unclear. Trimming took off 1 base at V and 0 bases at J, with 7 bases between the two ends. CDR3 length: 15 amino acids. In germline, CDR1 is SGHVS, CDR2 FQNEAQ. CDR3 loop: CASSLVQNSNQPQHF. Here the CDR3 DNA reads TGTGCCAGCAGCTTAGTTCAGAATAGCAATCAGCCCCAGCATTTT.

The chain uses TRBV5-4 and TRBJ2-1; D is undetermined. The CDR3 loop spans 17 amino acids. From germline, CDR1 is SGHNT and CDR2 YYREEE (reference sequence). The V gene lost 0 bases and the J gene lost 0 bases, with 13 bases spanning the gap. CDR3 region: CASSLVRTRSSYNEQFF. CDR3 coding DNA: TGTGCCAGCAGCTTGGTGAGAACGAGGAGCTCCTACAATGAGCAGTTCTTC.

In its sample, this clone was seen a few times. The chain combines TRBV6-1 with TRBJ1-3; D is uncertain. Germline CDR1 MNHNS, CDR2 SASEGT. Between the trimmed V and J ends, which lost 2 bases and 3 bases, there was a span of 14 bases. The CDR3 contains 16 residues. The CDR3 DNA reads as TGTGCCAGCAGTGAAAGGTTGGCCGGGATTGGAAACACCATATATTTT. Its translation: CASSERLAGIGNTIYF.

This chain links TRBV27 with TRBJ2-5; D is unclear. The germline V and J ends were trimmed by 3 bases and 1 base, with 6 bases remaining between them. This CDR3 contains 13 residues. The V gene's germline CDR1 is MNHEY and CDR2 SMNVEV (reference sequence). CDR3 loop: CASSFDFQETQYF. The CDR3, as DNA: TGTGCCAGCAGTTTCGATTTCCAAGAGACCCAGTACTTC.

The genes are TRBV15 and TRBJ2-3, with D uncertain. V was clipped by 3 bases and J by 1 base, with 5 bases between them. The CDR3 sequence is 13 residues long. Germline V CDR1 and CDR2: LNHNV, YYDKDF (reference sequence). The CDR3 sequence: CATSRGRTDTQYF. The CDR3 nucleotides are TGTGCCACCAGCAGGGGTCGCACAGATACGCAGTATTTT.

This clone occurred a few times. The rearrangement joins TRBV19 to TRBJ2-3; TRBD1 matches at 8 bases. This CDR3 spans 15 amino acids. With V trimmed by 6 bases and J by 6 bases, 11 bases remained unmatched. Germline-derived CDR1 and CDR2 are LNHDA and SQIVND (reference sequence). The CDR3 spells CASRKKMDRVDTQYF. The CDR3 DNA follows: TGTGCCAGTAGGAAGAAAATGGACAGGGTGGATACGCAGTATTTT.

The CDR3 region is CASSLRLGWADTQYF. CDR3 DNA: TGTGCCAGCAGCTTGCGACTAGGTTGGGCAGATACGCAGTATTTT. The chain has TRBV7-9 and TRBJ2-3; weak D call: TRBD2 (6 bases). The CDR3 spans 15 residues. The germline V gene has CDR1 SEHNR and CDR2 FQNEAQ (reference sequence). The V end was cut by 3 bases, the J end by 4 bases, with 14 bases between.

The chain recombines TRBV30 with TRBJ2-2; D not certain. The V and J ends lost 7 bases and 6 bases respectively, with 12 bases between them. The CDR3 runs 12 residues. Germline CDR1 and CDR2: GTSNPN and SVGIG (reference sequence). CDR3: CALWESAGELFF. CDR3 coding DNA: TGTGCCTTGTGGGAAAGTGCCGGGGAGCTGTTTTTT.

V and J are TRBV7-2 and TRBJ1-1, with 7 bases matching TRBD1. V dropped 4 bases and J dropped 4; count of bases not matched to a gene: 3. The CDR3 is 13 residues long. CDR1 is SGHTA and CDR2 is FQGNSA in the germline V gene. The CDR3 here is CASSSNRGTEAFF. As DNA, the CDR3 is TGTGCCAGCAGCTCCAACAGGGGCACTGAAGCTTTCTTT.

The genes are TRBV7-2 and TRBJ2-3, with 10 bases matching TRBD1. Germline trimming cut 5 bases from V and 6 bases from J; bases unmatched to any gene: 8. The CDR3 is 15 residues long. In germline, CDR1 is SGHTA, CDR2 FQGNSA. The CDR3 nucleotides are TGTGCCAGCAGCGCCGGGACAGGGGTGGTGGATACGCAGTATTTT. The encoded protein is CASSAGTGVVDTQYF.

CDR3 sequence reads: CASSTPGTGAGELFF. Written as DNA, the CDR3 is TGTGCCAGCAGTACCCCCGGGACAGGGGCCGGGGAGCTGTTTTTT. This sequence joins TRBV28 and TRBJ2-2, with 10 nucleotides matching TRBD1. Germline V CDR1 and CDR2: MDHEN, SYDVKM. Losses at the gene ends were 5 bases for V and 6 bases for J; bases not matched to a gene: 6. The CDR3 length is 15 residues.

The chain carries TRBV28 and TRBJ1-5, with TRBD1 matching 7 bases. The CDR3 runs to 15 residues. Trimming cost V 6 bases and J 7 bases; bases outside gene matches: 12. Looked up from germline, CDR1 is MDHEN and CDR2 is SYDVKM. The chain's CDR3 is CASSPSTGLSQPQHF. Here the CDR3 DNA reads TGTGCCAGCAGCCCCTCGACAGGGCTGTCCCAGCCCCAGCATTTT.

DNA for the CDR3: TGTGCCAGCAGCTTGGATTCTTGGACAGGGGGCGCAATGGCCGGGGAGCTGTTTTTT. This encodes CASSLDSWTGGAMAGELFF. The chain carries TRBV5-5 and TRBJ2-2, with 11 bases lining up with TRBD1. V lost 0 bases and J lost 6; bases outside the gene matches: 13. The CDR3 extends over 19 amino acids. Germline CDR1 SGHKS, CDR2 YYEKEE (reference sequence).

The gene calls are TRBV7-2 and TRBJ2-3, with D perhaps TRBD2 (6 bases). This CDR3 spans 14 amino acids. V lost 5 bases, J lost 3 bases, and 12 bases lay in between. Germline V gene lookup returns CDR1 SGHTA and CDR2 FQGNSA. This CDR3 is CASSEGLKTDTQYF. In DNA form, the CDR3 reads TGTGCCAGCAGCGAGGGACTTAAAACAGATACGCAGTATTTT.

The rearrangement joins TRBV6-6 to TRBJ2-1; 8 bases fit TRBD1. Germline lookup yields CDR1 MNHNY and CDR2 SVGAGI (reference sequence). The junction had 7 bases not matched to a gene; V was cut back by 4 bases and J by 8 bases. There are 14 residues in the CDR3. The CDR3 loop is CASSSRTGLDEQFF. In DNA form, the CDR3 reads TGTGCCAGCAGTTCCCGGACAGGGTTGGATGAGCAGTTCTTC.